This TCR beta chain was found in a study of neurological immune-mediated disorders. V lost 3 bases and J 0 bases, leaving 14 bases between the germline ends. The germline gives CDR1 SQVTM, CDR2 ANQGSEA. The CDR3 loop spans 16 amino acids. TCRdb fed the 5' RACE reads into MiXCR, producing one record per CDR3 protein. The top ten clones hold 30% to 35% of a sample with around 20,000 distinct CDR3 sequences, 27% of them seen once. About this clonotype: Its antigen is still unknown.

Points from the study as a whole: Expanded clones shared no CDR3 amino acid sequences across subjects, suggesting private repertoires in all groups.

The V call is TRBV29-1, the J call TRBJ2-2; no clear D gene. Sequences were obtained from PBMCs. This TCR derives from a man in his forties or fifties with HTLV-1-associated myelopathy (HAM/TSP). CDR3 DNA: TGCAGCGTTGAGAGGTTGGGTCAAACGAACACCGGGGAGCTGTTTTTT. Its translation is CSVERLGQTNTGELFF.